The 31 T cell receptor beta chains in this list originate from one sample, sequenced in a study of T cells in Graves' hyperthyroidism and ophthalmopathy (dated by TCRdb to the late 2010s). To prepare the library, multiplex PCR was applied. Sequencing relied on an Illumina HiSeq 2000. The TCR beta CDR3 regions were amplified from RNA transcripts. A first-round RT-PCR of the TCR CDR3 used the HTBI primer set with the Qiagen OneStep RT-PCR kit. TCRdb reprocessing: public reads trimmed at Q25 with fastp, clones called with MiXCR, in-frame beta chains kept. CDR3 protein sequences are deduplicated, and each keeps its most common genes and DNA. The sample data list about 720,000 distinct CDR3 sequences, and about 17% of these were observed just once. Together, the top ten hold under 8.5% of the sample. The specimen sequenced was blood. These receptor sequences come from a young man with Graves' hyperthyroidism.

The chain uses TRBV5-1 and TRBJ2-7; D gene uncertain. The germline V gene encodes CDR1 SGHRS and CDR2 YFSETQ. The length of the CDR3 is 15 residues. Trimming took 0 bases from V and 2 from J, leaving 12 bases between them. CDR3 residues: CASSLDASAAYEQYF. The CDR3 DNA sequence: TGCGCCAGCAGCTTGGATGCAAGTGCGGCCTACGAGCAGTACTTC. The whole variable domain, filled in from reference TRBV5-1 and TRBJ2-7, reads KAGVTQTPRYLIKTRGQQVTLSCSPISGHRSVSWYQQTPGQGLQFLFEYFSETQRNKGNFPGRFSGRQFSNSRSEMNVSTLELGDSALYLCASSLDASAAYEQYFGPGTRLTVT.

The V and J genes are TRBV20-1 and TRBJ2-4, with 12 positions matching TRBD2. The trim removed 3 bases at V and 1 base at J, leaving 4 bases unmatched. This CDR3 has 16 residues. Germline assignment: CDR1 DFQATT and CDR2 SNEGSKA (reference sequence). Written as DNA, the CDR3 is TGCAGTGCTAGGCCTCTAGCGGGAGGGGCCAAAAACATTCAGTACTTC. This codes for CSARPLAGGAKNIQYF.

In this sample, this clonotype turned up many times. The rearrangement uses TRBV29-1 and TRBJ2-5; no definite D call. Deletions cut 4 bases from V and 5 bases from J, with 17 bases between. Germline V lookup: CDR1 SQVTM, CDR2 ANQGSEA. The CDR3 sequence is 14 residues long. The CDR3: CSVASTTPRETQYF. The CDR3, as DNA: TGCAGCGTTGCGTCTACAACTCCCAGGGAGACCCAGTACTTC.

The V and J genes are TRBV28 and TRBJ2-7; 8 bases line up with TRBD1. The V and J ends lost 6 bases and 6 bases, in that order; junction bases with no gene match: 13. CDR1 is MDHEN, CDR2 SYDVKM, per germline. The CDR3 length is 15 residues. The CDR3 spells CASRDRGRGRVEQYF. As DNA, the CDR3 is TGTGCCAGCAGGGACCGCGGCAGGGGGCGCGTCGAGCAGTACTTC.

The gene calls are TRBV9 and TRBJ1-5, with D hard to call. The CDR3 runs 16 residues. V dropped 0 bases and J dropped 1 base, with 11 bases sitting between them. CDR1 is SGDLS, CDR2 YYNGEE, per germline. CDR3: CASSVVPRVSNQPQHF. As DNA, the CDR3 is TGTGCCAGCAGCGTAGTCCCTAGGGTGAGCAATCAGCCCCAGCATTTT.

The chain couples TRBV19 to TRBJ1-5; D might be TRBD1 (5 bases). CDR1 and CDR2 from the germline V gene are LNHDA and SQIVND (reference sequence). The CDR3 totals 14 residues. V dropped 3 bases and J dropped 6 bases, with 12 bases sitting between them. CDR3 protein: CASSILREVQPQHF. CDR3 coding DNA: TGTGCCAGTAGTATCCTCAGGGAAGTTCAGCCCCAGCATTTT.

The table lists this clonotype with many counts. CDR3 loop: CASSPSGIGADTQYF. In nucleotides, the CDR3 is TGTGCCAGCAGCCCATCAGGGATTGGCGCAGATACGCAGTATTTT. The chain is built from TRBV28 and TRBJ2-3, with D perhaps matching TRBD1 (5 bases). Germline lookup yields CDR1 MDHEN and CDR2 SYDVKM. The V and J ends lost 6 bases and 4 bases respectively, with 17 bases between them. The CDR3 extends over 15 amino acids.

The table lists this clonotype with many counts. V usage is TRBV29-1 and J usage is TRBJ2-5; either TRBD1 or TRBD2 may fit D (5 bases each). Germline loops: CDR1 SQVTM, CDR2 ANQGSEA. The length of the CDR3 is 14 residues. With 7 bases removed from V and 3 bases from J, the gap between germline ends came to 18 bases. CDR3 region: CSAGPRLAKETQYF. DNA for the CDR3: TGCAGCGCGGGACCCCGGTTGGCCAAAGAGACCCAGTACTTC.

The chain recombines TRBV9 with TRBJ2-2, with TRBD1 matching over 7 bases. This CDR3 is built from 17 residues. The J segment lost 0 bases and the V segment lost 3 bases, leaving 8 bases of the junction unmatched. Germline loops: CDR1 SGDLS, CDR2 YYNGEE. CDR3 amino acids: CASSEPGQSPNTGELFF. Here the CDR3 DNA reads TGTGCCAGCAGCGAACCGGGACAGTCCCCGAACACCGGGGAGCTGTTTTTT.

This clonotype was seen only a few times. CDR3 nucleotides: TGTGCCAGCAGCTTAGAGCGGCCGAACACCGGGGAGCTGTTTTTT. Protein sequence: CASSLERPNTGELFF. The rearrangement joins TRBV11-2 to TRBJ2-2; D gene ambiguous. The germline V and J ends were trimmed by 0 bases and 0 bases, with 5 bases remaining between them. Germline CDR1 reads SGHAT; CDR2 reads FQNNGV. CDR3 length equals 15 residues.

A few counts support this clonotype. V is TRBV7-9 and J is TRBJ1-2, with D possibly matching TRBD1 (6 bases). CDR1 SEHNR and CDR2 FQNEAQ come from the germline V gene (reference sequence). The CDR3 is made up of 14 amino acids. V lost 5 bases, J lost 6 bases, and 16 bases lay in between. CDR3 residues: CASSPLAGVDGYTF. DNA of the CDR3: TGTGCCAGCAGCCCCCTGGCAGGGGTCGATGGCTACACCTTC.

This sequence joins TRBV12-3 or TRBV12-4 and TRBJ2-7, with TRBD1 as a possible D gene (5 bases). The CDR3 is 11 residues long. Trimming pared 2 bases from V and 8 bases from J, leaving 7 bases between. The CDR3 coding sequence is TGTGCCAGCAGTTTAACGGACAAGCAGTACTTC. Encoded protein: CASSLTDKQYF.

This clonotype was seen many times. In DNA, the CDR3 is TGTGCCAGCAGTTTCCTAGCGGAGAACAATGAGCAGTTCTTC. Amino acid sequence: CASSFLAENNEQFF. The rearrangement links TRBV12-3 or TRBV12-4 to TRBJ2-1, with 7 bases matching TRBD2. The CDR3 is made up of 14 amino acids. Trimming removed 3 bases from V and 5 bases from J; junction bases left unmatched: 4.

V is TRBV6-6 and J is TRBJ1-4; D perhaps matches TRBD1 (5 bases). This CDR3 contains 16 residues. Per the germline V gene, CDR1 is MNHNY and CDR2 is SVGAGI (reference sequence). V was trimmed by 0 bases and J by 0 bases, leaving 8 bases between them. The chain's CDR3 is CASSYSTTATNEKLFF. The CDR3 coding sequence is TGTGCCAGCAGTTACTCGACGACAGCAACTAATGAAAAACTGTTTTTT.

Concerning this clonotype: One base away lies a much larger clone, so this may be a sequencing read error. V and J are TRBV3-1 and TRBJ2-2, with 12 bases identical to TRBD2. Germline CDR1 and CDR2: LGHDT and YNNKEL (reference sequence). The CDR3 runs to 16 residues. DNA for the CDR3: TGTACCAGCAGCCCGACTAGCGGGAGCGACACCGGGGAGCTGTTTTTT. Translated, it gives CTSSPTSGSDTGELFF.

The chain is built from TRBV27 and TRBJ2-7, with 9 bases that match TRBD2. Losses at the gene ends were 3 bases for V and 7 bases for J; bases not matched to a gene: 7. CDR3 length equals 14 residues. Germline values: CDR1 MNHEY, CDR2 SMNVEV (reference sequence). The CDR3 here is CASSFSSGGLEQYF. Here the CDR3 DNA reads TGTGCCAGCAGTTTTAGTAGCGGGGGCTTGGAGCAGTACTTC.

A remark on this clonotype: A read error is possible here, since a much larger clone lies one base away. The chain has TRBV27 and TRBJ2-3; D is unclear. Looked up from germline, CDR1 is MNHEY and CDR2 is SMNVEV (reference sequence). There are 14 residues in the CDR3. Written as DNA, the CDR3 is TGTGCCAGCAGTCCACGGGTCAGCACAGCTACGCAGTATTTT. Its protein product is CASSPRVSTATQYF.

The chain is built from TRBV24-1 and TRBJ2-5; D gene uncertain. The CDR3 runs to 13 residues. With 7 bases removed from V and 5 bases from J, the gap between germline ends came to 13 bases. Germline V gene lookup returns CDR1 KGHDR and CDR2 SFDVKD. The CDR3 region has the DNA TGTGCCACCAGCCCCGAGATCGGGGAGACCCAGTACTTC. Translated: CATSPEIGETQYF.

This clonotype was counted between two and nine times. The chain carries TRBV29-1 and TRBJ1-1; D possibly corresponds to TRBD1 (6 bases). Germline CDR1 reads SQVTM; CDR2 reads ANQGSEA. The CDR3 sequence is 13 residues long. V lost 2 bases, J lost 7 bases, and 14 bases lay in between. CDR3 protein: CSVEWGGLGEAFF. Written as DNA, the CDR3 is TGCAGCGTTGAATGGGGGGGGCTTGGTGAAGCTTTCTTT. The full variable domain, in which reference TRBV29-1 and TRBJ1-1 provide the parts outside the CDR3, is SAVISQKPSRDICQRGTSLTIQCQVDSQVTMMFWYRQQPGQSLTLIATANQGSEATYESGFVIDKFPISRPNLTFSTLTVSNMSPEDSSIYLCSVEWGGLGEAFFGQGTRLTVV.

This clonotype was counted at least ten times. The CDR3 region is CASSSNGLALTDTQYF. CDR3 nucleotides: TGTGCCAGCAGTTCCAACGGACTAGCGCTCACAGATACGCAGTATTTT. V usage is TRBV28 and J usage is TRBJ2-3; 9 bases line up with TRBD2. The CDR3 consists of 16 residues. Germline V gene lookup returns CDR1 MDHEN and CDR2 SYDVKM. V gave up 4 bases and J gave up 2 bases; unmatched junction bases: 7.

The gene calls are TRBV2 and TRBJ1-3; D possibly corresponds to TRBD1 (5 bases). Between the trimmed V and J ends, which lost 3 bases and 0 bases, there was a span of 18 bases. CDR1 and CDR2 from the germline V gene are SNHLY and FYNNEI. The CDR3 is made up of 18 amino acids. The CDR3 protein is CASSDPTLGGGSGNTIYF. The CDR3 DNA follows: TGTGCCAGCAGTGACCCGACCCTCGGTGGGGGCTCTGGAAACACCATATATTTT.

This clonotype came up a few times. One end of the junction varies from germline; a read error may be responsible. The rearrangement links TRBV7-9 to TRBJ1-1; D gene uncertain. CDR1 SEHNR and CDR2 FQNEAQ come from the germline V gene (reference sequence). The CDR3 spans 13 residues. CDR3 sequence reads: CAGSLRLNTEAFF. The CDR3 DNA reads TGTGCCGGCAGCCTTCGATTGAACACTGAAGCTTTCTTT.

The chain has TRBV5-6 and TRBJ2-1, with D maybe TRBD2 (5 bases). V dropped 4 bases and J dropped 6 bases, with 11 bases sitting between them. The CDR3 has 13 amino acids. Looked up from germline, CDR1 is SGHDT and CDR2 is YYEEEE. The CDR3 coding sequence is TGTGCCAGCAGCGAGGGCTACTTCAATGAGCAGTTCTTC. Translating it yields CASSEGYFNEQFF. Full variable domain (rest looked up from reference TRBV5-6 and TRBJ2-1): DAGVTQSPTHLIKTRGQQVTLRCSPKSGHDTVSWYQQALGQGPQFIFQYYEEEERQRGNFPDRFSGHQFPNYSSELNVNALLLGDSALYLCASSEGYFNEQFFGPGTRLTVL.

This clonotype showed up many times. The rearrangement uses TRBV3-1 and TRBJ2-5; maybe TRBD1 (5 bases). V lost 2 bases, J lost 5 bases, and 6 bases lay in between. Germline assignment: CDR1 LGHDT and CDR2 YNNKEL (reference sequence). The CDR3 covers 12 residues. CDR3 loop: CASSQSGETQYF. CDR3 DNA: TGTGCCAGCAGCCAATCAGGGGAGACCCAGTACTTC.

This clonotype has a handful of counts. The gene calls are TRBV30 and TRBJ2-3, with 7 nucleotides matching TRBD2. The CDR3 has 15 residues. V shed 3 bases and J 1 base; nucleotides not matched to a gene: 7. Germline CDR1 is GTSNPN and CDR2 is SVGIG (reference sequence). DNA for the CDR3: TGTGCCTGGAGCTTCGGGGGGACCCGCACAGATACGCAGTATTTT. Translation gives CAWSFGGTRTDTQYF.

The chain has TRBV10-2 and TRBJ2-3, with 8 bases matching TRBD1. The length of the CDR3 is 14 residues. Trimming removed 3 bases from V and 1 base from J; junction bases left unmatched: 0. Germline assignment: CDR1 WSHSY and CDR2 SAAADI. In DNA, the CDR3 is TGCGCCAGCAGTGACAGGGGGCGCACAGATACGCAGTATTTT. Amino acids: CASSDRGRTDTQYF.

This clonotype was counted between two and nine times. J is TRBJ1-1 and V is TRBV28; no firm D call. There are 12 residues in the CDR3. Looked up from germline, CDR1 is MDHEN and CDR2 is SYDVKM. V shed 3 bases and J shed 10 bases, with 12 bases lying between them. CDR3 bases: TGTGCCAGCAGTTTCCCGAGAGACCGAGCTTTCTTT. This codes for CASSFPRDRAFF.

The chain links TRBV20-1 to TRBJ2-7; 10 nucleotides agree with TRBD1. Trimming removed 0 bases from V and 5 bases from J; junction bases left unmatched: 7. This CDR3 contains 15 residues. Germline V gene sequence: CDR1 DFQATT, CDR2 SNEGSKA (reference sequence). The chain's CDR3 is CSARDPGQGRNEQYF. DNA of the CDR3: TGCAGTGCTAGAGACCCGGGACAGGGGAGGAACGAGCAGTACTTC.

This clonotype has just a few counts. The CDR3 here is CASSFRGLTGELFF. The DNA of the CDR3 is TGTGCCAGCAGTTTCCGGGGTTTGACCGGGGAGCTGTTTTTT. This chain uses TRBV28 with TRBJ2-2, with D possibly matching TRBD2 (5 bases). Germline V gene sequence: CDR1 MDHEN, CDR2 SYDVKM. The CDR3 contains 14 residues. Trimming removed 3 bases at V and 5 bases at J, with 10 bases between. The entire variable domain, with the rest obtained from reference TRBV28 and TRBJ2-2, is as follows: DVKVTQSSRYLVKRTGEKVFLECVQDMDHENMFWYRQDPGLGLRLIYFSYDVKMKEKGDIPEGYSVSREKKERFSLILESASTNQTSMYLCASSFRGLTGELFFGEGSRLTVL.

This clonotype was counted at least ten times. Here the CDR3 reads CSARDLSGRAFQETQYF. The CDR3 nucleotides are TGCAGTGCTAGAGATTTAAGCGGGAGGGCATTTCAAGAGACCCAGTACTTC. The chain combines TRBV20-1 with TRBJ2-5; the match to TRBD2 covers 10 bases. The CDR3 has 17 amino acids. J gave up 2 bases and V 0 bases, and 9 bases lay outside the gene matches. The germline V gene has CDR1 DFQATT and CDR2 SNEGSKA (reference sequence).

The rearrangement joins TRBV3-1 to TRBJ1-3, with D possibly being TRBD1 (5 bases). The CDR3 contains 17 residues. Germline lookup yields CDR1 LGHDT and CDR2 YNNKEL (reference sequence). With 1 base removed from V and 4 bases from J, the gap between germline ends came to 17 bases. The CDR3 DNA follows: TGTGCCAGCAGCCAAGCCTGGGGGTCAAATCGCGGAAACACCATATATTTT. This gives the protein CASSQAWGSNRGNTIYF.